This T cell receptor (beta chain) was sequenced for a study of blood T cell repertoires in COVID-19. Turning to the study itself: Both acute and convalescent COVID-19 samples were obtained from the United States, Italy and Spain. Sample material is recorded as cDNA or gDNA derived from T cells, B-cell-depleted T cells, or PBMCs.

In the original analysis: Reference gene primers were amplified, and this amplification served to estimate nucleated cell counts. Libraries were prepared by immunoSEQ multiplex PCR; TCRdb keeps only in-frame clonotypes and omits some of them. That table is the source of V, J and clone size, and D and trimming were worked out from the DNA. Of 220,000 or so clones in the sample, less than 90% were seen once. Sequenced: peripheral blood. This clonotype was sampled from a woman aged 55-70 years who had recovered from COVID-19.

CDR3 residues: CSASVSGVWETQYF. The CDR3 bases are TGCAGTGCTAGTGTTAGCGGGGTCTGGGAGACCCAGTACTTC. V usage is TRBV20-1 and J usage is TRBJ2-5; 8 bases map to TRBD2. The CDR3 runs 14 residues. Germline assignment: CDR1 DFQATT and CDR2 SNEGSKA (reference sequence). The junction had 8 bases not matched to a gene; V was cut back by 3 bases and J by 5 bases.